A selection of T cell receptor beta chains follows, all from one sample in a study of shared clonotypes between healthy human individuals. Sequencing was performed with immunoSEQ multiplex PCR; in TCRdb, only in-frame clones are kept and a portion is missing. This sample yields roughly 2 million clones, of which roughly 96% are seen a single time; 0.1% to 0.15% belongs to the top ten. Sequencing was done on a sample of naive CD4+ T cells sorted from blood. The source is a man between 18 and 29 years old in good health. Each CDR3 is given with its conserved first and last residue. The D gene is left open where the match is weak. Where a row states a size, it is once, few, many or the class of an expanded clone; other rows omit it.

CDR3 protein,CDR3 DNA,V gene,D gene,clone size,J gene
CATREGGGAYEQYF,TGTGCCACCCGAGAAGGCGGGGGGGCCTACGAGCAGTACTTC,TRBV7-9,TRBD2,-,TRBJ2-7
CASSLTSPGGQPYEQYF,TGCGCCAGCAGCTTAACATCACCAGGAGGACAGCCCTACGAGCAGTACTTC,TRBV5-1,-,-,TRBJ2-7
CAWSATGGRSEKLFF,TGTGCCTGGAGCGCTACTGGGGGAAGGAGTGAAAAACTGTTTTTT,TRBV30,-,-,TRBJ1-4
CASSVAGVYTEAFF,TGCGCCAGCAGTGTCGCGGGGGTTTACACTGAAGCTTTCTTT,TRBV5-1,-,-,TRBJ1-1
CSVASGALSGNTIYF,TGCAGCGTTGCCTCCGGGGCCCTCTCTGGAAACACCATATATTTT,TRBV29-1,-,-,TRBJ1-3
CASSRQGPGEQYF,TGTGCCAGCAGCCGACAGGGGCCGGGGGAGCAGTACTTC,TRBV11-2,TRBD1,-,TRBJ2-7
CASSFAGAFYEQYF,TGTGCCAGCAGCTTTGCGGGAGCCTTCTACGAGCAGTACTTC,TRBV5-4,TRBD2,-,TRBJ2-7
CASSSDGGVETQYF,TGTGCCAGCTCCTCAGACGGAGGGGTGGAGACCCAGTACTTC,TRBV18,-,-,TRBJ2-5
CASGQGTEAFF,TGTGCCAGCGGACAGGGTACTGAAGCTTTCTTT,TRBV6-5,TRBD1,-,TRBJ1-1
CASSLAAGEQYF,TGCGCCAGCAGCTTGGCTGCGGGCGAGCAGTACTTC,TRBV5-1,-,-,TRBJ2-7
CASSNLWETQYF,TGTGCCAGCAGTAACCTTTGGGAGACCCAGTACTTC,TRBV27,-,once,TRBJ2-5
CASSTPGQGAYEQYF,TGTGCCAGCAGCACACCGGGACAGGGGGCCTACGAGCAGTACTTC,TRBV5-4,TRBD1,-,TRBJ2-7
CASQKTSNTGELFF,TGTGCCTCCCAAAAAACCTCGAACACCGGGGAGCTGTTTTTT,TRBV6-4,-,-,TRBJ2-2
CASSLIGRSSYEQYF,TGTGCCAGCAGCTTAATCGGGCGGTCCTCCTACGAGCAGTACTTC,TRBV7-9,-,-,TRBJ2-7
CASSGTGDTEAFF,TGTGCCAGCTCGGGGACAGGCGACACTGAAGCTTTCTTT,TRBV18,TRBD1,-,TRBJ1-1
CASSFRQGSGTEAFF,TGTGCCAGCAGTTTTCGACAGGGCTCGGGGACTGAAGCTTTCTTT,TRBV2,TRBD1,-,TRBJ1-1
CASSPQGTGRETQYF,TGTGCCAGCAGCCCCCAGGGGACCGGACGGGAGACCCAGTACTTC,TRBV7-2,-,-,TRBJ2-5